This T cell receptor beta chain was obtained from a study of T cell changes during pregnancy in multiple sclerosis. Sequenced by immunoSEQ multiplex PCR; TCRdb stores in-frame clones only, minus some. The sample holds fewer than 85,000 clones; around 96% are singletons and the top ten take 1.1%. Trimming pared 8 bases from V and 0 bases from J, leaving 16 bases between. The CDR3 loop spans 15 amino acids. Germline CDR1 reads LNHNV; CDR2 reads YYDKDF (reference sequence). The sequence was collected from a female donor with multiple sclerosis, enrolled in a pregnancy study. Sequencing was performed on peripheral blood, taken in the second trimester of pregnancy. This rearrangement joins TRBV15 to TRBJ1-1, with D perhaps matching TRBD1 (5 bases). The CDR3 protein is CATVDSNKMNTEAFF. CDR3 in DNA: TGTGCCACCGTTGACAGCAACAAAATGAACACTGAAGCTTTCTTT.